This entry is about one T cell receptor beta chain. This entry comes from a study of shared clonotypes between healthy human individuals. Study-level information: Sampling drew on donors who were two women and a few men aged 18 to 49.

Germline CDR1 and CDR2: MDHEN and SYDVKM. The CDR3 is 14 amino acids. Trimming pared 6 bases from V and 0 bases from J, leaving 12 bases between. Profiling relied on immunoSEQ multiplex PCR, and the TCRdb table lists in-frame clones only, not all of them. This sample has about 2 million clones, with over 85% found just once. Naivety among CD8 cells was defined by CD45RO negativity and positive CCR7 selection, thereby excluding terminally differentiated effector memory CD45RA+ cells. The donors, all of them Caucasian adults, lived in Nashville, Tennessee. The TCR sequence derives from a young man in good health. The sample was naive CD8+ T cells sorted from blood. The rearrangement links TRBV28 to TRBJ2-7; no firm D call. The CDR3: CASRDEVSSYEQYF. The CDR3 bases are TGTGCCAGCAGGGATGAGGTGAGCTCCTACGAGCAGTACTTC.